These T cell receptor beta chains were read from a single sample in a study of blood T cell repertoires in COVID-19. The repertoire was sequenced with immunoSEQ multiplex PCR; TCRdb's copy has only in-frame clones and lacks some. The repertoire has roughly 81,000 clones, 89% of them found once; the top ten carry approximately 12%. The sequenced material came from peripheral blood. These receptor sequences come from a man in his sixties or seventies with active or convalescent COVID-19. Each CDR3 is given with its conserved first and last residue. The D gene is left open where the match is weak. Expanded clones get a size class; other rows say once, few or many, or leave the size out.

j_call | d_call | cdr3_length | v_call | clone_size | cdr3_aa | cdr3_nt
TRBJ1-1 | . | 12 | TRBV6-5 | once | CASSRGQTEAFF | TGTGCCAGCAGTCGAGGTCAGACTGAAGCTTTCTTT
TRBJ1-2 | TRBD1 | 13 | TRBV5-1 | . | CASSSTGDYGYTF | TGCGCCAGCAGCTCGACAGGGGACTATGGCTACACCTTC
TRBJ2-1 | TRBD1 | 17 | TRBV25-1 | once | CASSANLGTGFYNEQFF | TGTGCCAGCAGTGCTAACCTCGGGACAGGTTTCTACAATGAGCAGTTCTTC
TRBJ1-4 | TRBD1 | 20 | TRBV15 | few | CATSRDDRGQGGGTNEKLFF | TGTGCCACCAGCAGAGATGATCGGGGACAGGGAGGGGGAACTAATGAAAAACTGTTTTTT
TRBJ2-3 | TRBD2 | 16 | TRBV19 | . | CASSGGLAGPTDTQYF | TGTGCCAGTAGCGGGGGACTAGCGGGACCCACAGATACGCAGTATTTT
TRBJ2-3 | . | 15 | TRBV28 | . | CASSPLGAGTDTQYF | TGTGCCAGCAGTCCCCTAGGGGCGGGGACAGATACGCAGTATTTT
TRBJ2-2 | . | 11 | TRBV7-9 | once | CASSHEGELFF | TGTGCCAGCAGCCACGAGGGGGAGCTGTTTTTT
TRBJ2-7 | . | 14 | TRBV5-4 | . | CASSLGGPSYEQYF | TGTGCCAGCAGCTTGGGAGGTCCTTCCTACGAGCAGTACTTC
TRBJ1-5 | . | 17 | TRBV25-1 | few | CASSSLGEGGSNQPQHF | TGTGCCAGCAGTTCCCTTGGGGAGGGTGGAAGCAATCAGCCCCAGCATTTT
TRBJ2-7 | . | 12 | TRBV12-3/TRBV12-4 | . | CASSTRAYEQYF | TGTGCCAGCAGTACACGGGCCTACGAGCAGTACTTC
TRBJ1-5 | TRBD1 | 16 | TRBV28 | . | CASSPRQGANNQPQHF | TGTGCCAGCAGCCCAAGGCAGGGGGCGAACAATCAGCCCCAGCATTTT
TRBJ1-1 | . | 13 | TRBV27 | . | CASSSFREGVAFF | TGTGCCAGCAGTAGCTTCAGGGAAGGGGTAGCTTTCTTT
TRBJ2-7 | TRBD1 | 14 | TRBV5-6 | . | CASSWDRGTYEQYF | TGTGCCAGCAGCTGGGACAGGGGAACCTACGAGCAGTACTTC
TRBJ1-2 | TRBD1 | 15 | TRBV14 | once | CASSHAAGTDYGYTF | TGTGCCAGCAGCCACGCCGCAGGGACAGATTATGGCTACACCTTC